These T cell receptor beta chains were read from a single sample in a study of PD-L1 blockade in urothelial cancer. Clones were sequenced by immunoSEQ multiplex PCR, and TCRdb holds only the in-frame ones, with some missing. The sample yields 60,000 to 85,000 clones, around 90% seen once. Here the sequenced sample was PBMCs, taken around atezolizumab (anti-PD-L1) treatment. All receptors derive from a woman in her seventies with urothelial cancer. Both conserved end residues are part of each CDR3. D genes are given only for firm matches. The size entry is marked missing in some rows and otherwise reads once, few, many or a size class.

TRBJ2-3	NA	TRBD1	TRBV19	CASSRGHRDRRRDTQYF	TGTGCCAGTAGTCGAGGACACCGGGACAGGCGAAGAGATACGCAGTATTTT
TRBJ1-3	NA	NA	TRBV5-1	CASSPGNSGNTIYF	TGCGCCAGCAGCCCCGGGAACTCTGGAAACACCATATATTTT
TRBJ1-1	NA	NA	TRBV2	CASSFHSGGTEAFF	TGTGCCAGCAGTTTCCACAGCGGGGGTACTGAAGCTTTCTTT
TRBJ2-1	NA	NA	TRBV10-3	CAAKTDYNEQFF	TGTGCCGCAAAAACAGACTACAATGAGCAGTTCTTC
TRBJ1-1	once	NA	TRBV15	CATSRDLAGADTEAFF	TGTGCCACCAGCAGAGATCTTGCAGGGGCAGACACTGAAGCTTTCTTT
TRBJ1-1	NA	TRBD1	TRBV5-5	CASSRGTVNTEAFF	TGTGCCAGCAGCCGCGGGACAGTCAACACTGAAGCTTTCTTT
TRBJ1-5	NA	NA	TRBV4-2	CASSPDSLSGGGNQPQHF	TGTGCCAGCAGCCCAGATTCGCTATCGGGGGGCGGGAATCAGCCCCAGCATTTT
TRBJ2-7	NA	TRBD1	TRBV6-5	CASSYEFGQGYEQYF	TGTGCCAGCAGTTACGAGTTTGGACAGGGGTACGAGCAGTACTTC
TRBJ2-2	NA	TRBD2	TRBV2	CASSVSSGPSVTGELFF	TGTGCCAGCAGTGTTTCTAGCGGACCTAGTGTCACCGGGGAGCTGTTTTTT
TRBJ2-7	NA	TRBD2	TRBV4-1	CASSPASGRAAVTYEQYF	TGCGCCAGCAGCCCCGCTAGCGGGAGGGCCGCCGTAACCTACGAGCAGTACTTC
TRBJ2-3	NA	TRBD2	TRBV7-6	CASSSGTSGGFKGDTQYF	TGTGCCAGCAGCTCGGGGACTAGCGGGGGGTTCAAAGGAGATACGCAGTATTTT
TRBJ1-2	NA	NA	TRBV7-2	CASSLMGGQSISYTF	TGTGCCAGCAGCTTGATGGGCGGACAGTCTATCAGCTACACCTTC
TRBJ2-1	NA	TRBD2	TRBV7-2	CASSLKGLTRGGNNEQFF	TGTGCCAGCAGCTTAAAGGGGCTGACGCGGGGGGGAAACAATGAGCAGTTCTTC
TRBJ1-3	few	NA	TRBV7-6	CASSLAHTGSTIYF	TGTGCCAGCAGCTTAGCGCACACGGGAAGCACCATATATTTT
TRBJ2-1	NA	TRBD2	TRBV10-3	CASETTSGGRSEQFF	TGTGCCTCCGAAACGACTAGCGGGGGGCGGAGTGAGCAGTTCTTC
TRBJ2-2	NA	TRBD2	TRBV10-3	CAINAGANTGELFF	TGTGCCATCAACGCGGGAGCGAACACCGGGGAGCTGTTTTTT
TRBJ2-2	NA	TRBD2	TRBV7-3	CASSPRTSGTNTGELFF	TGTGCCAGCAGCCCACGGACTAGCGGGACGAACACCGGGGAGCTGTTTTTT
TRBJ2-7	NA	TRBD2	TRBV19	CASSMGLVYEQYF	TGTGCCAGTAGTATGGGACTAGTCTACGAGCAGTACTTC
TRBJ2-7	NA	NA	TRBV11-2	CASSLPGQPGYEQYF	TGTGCCAGCAGCTTACCCGGACAACCCGGCTACGAGCAGTACTTC
TRBJ2-2	few	NA	TRBV10-3	CAIRRESDTGELFF	TGTGCCATCAGGCGGGAATCAGACACCGGGGAGCTGTTTTTT
TRBJ1-2	few	NA	TRBV29-1	CSVFFVEGYTF	TGCAGCGTTTTTTTCGTAGAGGGCTACACCTTC
TRBJ2-3	NA	TRBD2	TRBV18	CASSRRLAGGPGSTDTQYF	TGTGCCAGCTCTCGTAGACTAGCGGGAGGCCCAGGGAGCACAGATACGCAGTATTTT
TRBJ2-3	NA	NA	TRBV10-3	CAISLRGRETDTQYF	TGTGCCATCTCCCTCCGGGGGCGGGAGACAGATACGCAGTATTTT
TRBJ1-2	NA	NA	TRBV4-3	CASSQDSSGASYGYTF	TGCGCCAGCAGCCAAGATAGCTCCGGAGCGTCCTATGGCTACACCTTC
TRBJ1-1	NA	NA	TRBV4-1	CASSPRRGNTEAFF	TGCGCCAGCAGCCCGAGGAGGGGGAACACTGAAGCTTTCTTT
TRBJ2-7	NA	NA	TRBV7-8	CASSLKTGSYEQYF	TGTGCCAGCAGCCTAAAGACGGGTTCCTACGAGCAGTACTTC
TRBJ2-1	NA	TRBD1	TRBV7-9	CASSLGGTVYEQFF	TGTGCCAGCAGCTTAGGGGGGACAGTCTATGAGCAGTTCTTC
TRBJ2-1	NA	TRBD2	TRBV10-2	CASSSGVVTNEQFF	TGCGCCAGCAGCAGCGGGGTAGTTACGAATGAGCAGTTCTTC
TRBJ1-2	NA	TRBD1	TRBV29-1	CSVGQGMNYGYTF	TGCAGCGTTGGACAGGGAATGAACTATGGCTACACCTTC
TRBJ1-1	NA	NA	TRBV6-6	CASSPGTQNTEAFF	TGTGCCAGCAGCCCCGGGACTCAGAACACTGAAGCTTTCTTT
TRBJ2-7	NA	NA	TRBV5-1	CASRLQDPYEQYF	TGCGCCAGCAGGTTACAGGATCCCTACGAGCAGTACTTC
TRBJ1-1	NA	NA	TRBV7-2	CASSPSPGGTEAFF	TGTGCCAGCAGCCCCTCTCCAGGAGGCACTGAAGCTTTCTTT
TRBJ1-4	NA	NA	TRBV14	CASSQIGGPGEKLFF	TGTGCCAGCAGCCAAATCGGGGGGCCGGGTGAAAAACTGTTTTTT
TRBJ2-7	NA	TRBD2	TRBV5-1	CASSLSGSSYEQYF	TGCGCCAGCAGCTTGAGCGGGAGCTCCTACGAGCAGTACTTC